This T cell receptor (beta chain) was captured by sequencing in a study of Siglec-9 on CD8 T cells in melanoma. Overall study findings and caveats: An effector memory CD8+ subset marked by Siglec-9 reportedly appeared to gather in melanoma.

This clone is labeled as medium-sized. Antigen unknown. Repertoires were generated with immunoSEQ multiplex PCR, while TCRdb's copy carries only in-frame clones and drops some. The sample includes tens of thousands of clones, 75% to 85% of them seen just once. The germline CDR1 and CDR2 sequences are SGHDN and FVKESK. Unmatched junction bases numbered 6, after V lost 3 bases and J lost 1 base. The CDR3 is 15 residues long. The clonotype originates from a human donor in good health. Sequenced input: Siglec-9- CD8+ T cells sorted from blood. The V gene is TRBV14, the J gene TRBJ2-7; 7 bases map to TRBD1. The CDR3 sequence: CASSQPRTGSYEQYF. The CDR3 DNA sequence: TGTGCCAGCAGCCAGCCGCGGACAGGTTCCTACGAGCAGTACTTC.